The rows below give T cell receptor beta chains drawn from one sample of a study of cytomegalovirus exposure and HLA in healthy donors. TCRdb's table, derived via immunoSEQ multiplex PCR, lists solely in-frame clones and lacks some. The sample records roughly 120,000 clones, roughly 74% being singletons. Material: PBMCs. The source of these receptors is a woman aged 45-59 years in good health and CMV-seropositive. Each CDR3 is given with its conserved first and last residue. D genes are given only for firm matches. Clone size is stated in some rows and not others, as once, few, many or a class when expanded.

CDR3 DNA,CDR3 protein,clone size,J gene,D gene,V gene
TGTGCCAGCTCACTCGGACAGGGTAGGAGCAATCAGCCCCAGCATTTT,CASSLGQGRSNQPQHF,NA,TRBJ1-5,TRBD1,TRBV18
TGTGCCAGCAGGGACAGGGGGAACCGTGGCTACACCTTC,CASRDRGNRGYTF,NA,TRBJ1-2,TRBD1,TRBV2
TGTGCCAGCAGCCAGGGGTCTAGCATCACTGCTGATACGCAGTATTTT,CASSQGSSITADTQYF,NA,TRBJ2-3,NA,TRBV11-2
TGTGCCAGCAGTTTATCCCCCCATCACTATGGCTACACCTTC,CASSLSPHHYGYTF,NA,TRBJ1-2,NA,TRBV28
TGTGCCAGCAGCCCAAACAGGAATCAGCCCCAGCATTTT,CASSPNRNQPQHF,NA,TRBJ1-5,NA,TRBV7-2
TGTGCCAGCAGCTTGCTCGGGAATAATTCACCCCTCCACTTT,CASSLLGNNSPLHF,NA,TRBJ1-6,NA,TRBV5-6
TGCAGCGTATCCGGGACAGGGATTTACGAGCAGTACTTC,CSVSGTGIYEQYF,NA,TRBJ2-7,TRBD1,TRBV29-1
TGCGCCAGCAGTCTAACTTCCGGGGAGCTGTTTTTT,CASSLTSGELFF,NA,TRBJ2-2,NA,TRBV5-1
TGCGCCAGCGTAGTGAATAGCGGGGGGCCCCAAGAGACCCAGTACTTC,CASVVNSGGPQETQYF,NA,TRBJ2-5,TRBD2,TRBV5-1
TGTGCCAGCAGCCAGGGACTAGCGGGACTCACCGGGGAGCTGTTTTTT,CASSQGLAGLTGELFF,NA,TRBJ2-2,TRBD2,TRBV5-4
TGTGCCAGCAGACGCACCGGGACTAGCGCCACCGGGGAGCTGTTTTTT,CASRRTGTSATGELFF,once,TRBJ2-2,TRBD2,TRBV6-6
TGTGCCAGCAGTCCTACAGGGGGCCAAGATACGCAGTATTTT,CASSPTGGQDTQYF,NA,TRBJ2-3,TRBD1,TRBV6-4
TGTGCCATCAATCCTGGTGAGTCTGGGGCCAACGTCCTGACTTTC,CAINPGESGANVLTF,NA,TRBJ2-6,NA,TRBV10-3
TGTGCCAGTAGCACCGACAGGGGAAAATATGGCTACACCTTC,CASSTDRGKYGYTF,NA,TRBJ1-2,TRBD1,TRBV19
TGTGCCAGCAGCGTCGACAGTCAACTTGAGCAGTTCTTC,CASSVDSQLEQFF,few,TRBJ2-1,NA,TRBV9
TGCAGTGCGCGGACTACTTACGAGCAGTACTTC,CSARTTYEQYF,NA,TRBJ2-7,NA,TRBV20-1
TGTGCCAGCAGTTTGGCCAGAGGGAACACTGAAGCTTTCTTT,CASSLARGNTEAFF,NA,TRBJ1-1,NA,TRBV27
TGTGCCAGCAGCTTGGGGACAGCCAGGGATACGCAGTATTTT,CASSLGTARDTQYF,NA,TRBJ2-3,TRBD1,TRBV11-2
TGTGCCAGCAGCTCGCGACACCGGGAAGAAGCTTTCTTT,CASSSRHREEAFF,NA,TRBJ1-1,NA,TRBV7-9
TGTGCCAGCAGCTTTGGGGGGGCGAATAATTCACCCCTCCACTTT,CASSFGGANNSPLHF,NA,TRBJ1-6,NA,TRBV11-2
TGTGCCAGCAGCCGTCCAGGGGTGAACACTGAAGCTTTCTTT,CASSRPGVNTEAFF,NA,TRBJ1-1,NA,TRBV14
TGCGCCAGCAGCGCGATTCAGGGGCAGAACTATGGCTACACCTTC,CASSAIQGQNYGYTF,NA,TRBJ1-2,NA,TRBV5-1
TGTGCCAGCAGCGTAGATGGGCTACCCTACGAGCAGTACTTC,CASSVDGLPYEQYF,NA,TRBJ2-7,NA,TRBV11-2
TGTGCCAGCAGCTTACTTAACAGGGGCACTGAAGCTTTCTTT,CASSLLNRGTEAFF,few,TRBJ1-1,TRBD1,TRBV11-2
TGCGCCAGCAGCCAAGATTTCATCTCTGGAAACACCATATATTTT,CASSQDFISGNTIYF,NA,TRBJ1-3,NA,TRBV4-3
TGTGCCAGCAGTCCCCCGCGGCTAGCGGGGTCCCCGGAGACCCAGTACTTC,CASSPPRLAGSPETQYF,NA,TRBJ2-5,TRBD2,TRBV27
TGTGCCAGCATGGGACTAGCGGTTAGCTCCTACAATGAGCAGTTCTTC,CASMGLAVSSYNEQFF,NA,TRBJ2-1,TRBD2,TRBV2
TGCGCCAGCAGCCTGCTAGCGGGGCTGTCTGGCCACAATGAGCAGTTCTTC,CASSLLAGLSGHNEQFF,NA,TRBJ2-1,TRBD2,TRBV4-3
TGCGCCAGCAGCCAAGATCCGGGACTAGCGGTATATACGCAGTATTTT,CASSQDPGLAVYTQYF,NA,TRBJ2-3,TRBD2,TRBV4-3
TGCGCCAGCAGCCAAGAGGGACAGCCAAAACTGTTTTTT,CASSQEGQPKLFF,NA,TRBJ1-4,TRBD1,TRBV4-3
TGTTCCAGCAGCTTAATTGGCACCCTAGGCCGGGGCTACACCTTC,CSSSLIGTLGRGYTF,NA,TRBJ1-2,NA,TRBV7-9
TGTTCCAGCAGCTCTCCTCCGGGACAGGGTATCTACGAGCAGTACTTC,CSSSSPPGQGIYEQYF,few,TRBJ2-7,TRBD1,TRBV7-9